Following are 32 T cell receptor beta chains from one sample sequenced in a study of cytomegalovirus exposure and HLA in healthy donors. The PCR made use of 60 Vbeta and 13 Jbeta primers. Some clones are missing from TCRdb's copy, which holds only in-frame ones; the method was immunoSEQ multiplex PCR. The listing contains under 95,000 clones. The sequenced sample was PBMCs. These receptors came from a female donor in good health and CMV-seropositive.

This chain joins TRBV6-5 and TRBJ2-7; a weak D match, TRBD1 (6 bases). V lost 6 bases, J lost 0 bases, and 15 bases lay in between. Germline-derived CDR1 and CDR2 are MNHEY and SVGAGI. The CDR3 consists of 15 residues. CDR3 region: CASRVGAGSSYEQYF. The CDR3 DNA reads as TGTGCCAGCAGAGTGGGGGCAGGGAGCTCCTACGAGCAGTACTTC.

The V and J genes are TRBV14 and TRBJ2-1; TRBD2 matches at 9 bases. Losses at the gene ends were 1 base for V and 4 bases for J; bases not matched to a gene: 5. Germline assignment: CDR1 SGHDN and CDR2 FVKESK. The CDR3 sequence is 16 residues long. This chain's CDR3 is CASSQAGLAGYNEQFF. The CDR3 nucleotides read TGTGCCAGCAGCCAAGCCGGGCTAGCGGGATACAATGAGCAGTTCTTC.

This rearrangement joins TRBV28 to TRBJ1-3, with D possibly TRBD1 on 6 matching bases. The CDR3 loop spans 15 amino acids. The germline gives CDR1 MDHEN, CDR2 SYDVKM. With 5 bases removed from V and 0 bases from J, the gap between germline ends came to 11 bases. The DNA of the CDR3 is TGTGCCAGCAGTGTCTGGGGGCTCTCTGGAAACACCATATATTTT. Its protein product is CASSVWGLSGNTIYF.

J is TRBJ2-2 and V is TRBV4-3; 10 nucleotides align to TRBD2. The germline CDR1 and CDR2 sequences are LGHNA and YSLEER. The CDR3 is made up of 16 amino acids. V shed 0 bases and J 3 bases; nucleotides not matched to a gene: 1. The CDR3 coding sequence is TGCGCCAGCAGCCAAGATGGGACTAGCGACACCGGGGAGCTGTTTTTT. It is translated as CASSQDGTSDTGELFF.

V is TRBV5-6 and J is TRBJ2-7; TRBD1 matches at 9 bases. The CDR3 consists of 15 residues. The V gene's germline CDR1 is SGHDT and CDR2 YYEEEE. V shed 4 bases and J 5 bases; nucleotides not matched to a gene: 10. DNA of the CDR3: TGTGCCAGCAGCCTACGAACAGGGGGCCTCCACGAGCAGTACTTC. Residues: CASSLRTGGLHEQYF. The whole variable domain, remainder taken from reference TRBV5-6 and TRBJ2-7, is DAGVTQSPTHLIKTRGQQVTLRCSPKSGHDTVSWYQQALGQGPQFIFQYYEEEERQRGNFPDRFSGHQFPNYSSELNVNALLLGDSALYLCASSLRTGGLHEQYFGPGTRLTVT.

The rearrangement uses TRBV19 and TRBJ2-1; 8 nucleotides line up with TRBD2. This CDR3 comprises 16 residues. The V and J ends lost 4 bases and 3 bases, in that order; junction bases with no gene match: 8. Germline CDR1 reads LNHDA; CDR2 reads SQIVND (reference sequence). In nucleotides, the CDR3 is TGTGCCAGTAGTAGCCGGACTAGCAATAGCTACAATGAGCAGTTCTTC. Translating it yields CASSSRTSNSYNEQFF.

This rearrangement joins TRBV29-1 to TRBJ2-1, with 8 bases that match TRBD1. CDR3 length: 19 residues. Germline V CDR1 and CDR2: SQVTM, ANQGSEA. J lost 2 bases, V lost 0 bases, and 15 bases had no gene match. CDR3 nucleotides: TGCAGCGTTGAAGAACCGGGACAGGCTCCCCTTAGTCCCTACAATGAGCAGTTCTTC. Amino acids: CSVEEPGQAPLSPYNEQFF.

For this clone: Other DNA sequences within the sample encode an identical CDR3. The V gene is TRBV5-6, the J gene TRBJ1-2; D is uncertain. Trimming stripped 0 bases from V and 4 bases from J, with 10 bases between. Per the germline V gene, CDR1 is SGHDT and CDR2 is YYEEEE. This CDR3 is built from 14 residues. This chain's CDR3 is CASSLVSGTYGYTF. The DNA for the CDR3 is TGTGCCAGCAGCTTGGTAAGCGGAACCTATGGCTACACCTTC.

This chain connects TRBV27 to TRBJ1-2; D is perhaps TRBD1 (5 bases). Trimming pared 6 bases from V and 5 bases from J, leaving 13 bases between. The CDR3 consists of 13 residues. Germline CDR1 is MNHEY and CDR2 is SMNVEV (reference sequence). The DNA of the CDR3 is TGTGCCAGCAGGAGTTTCACAGGTTATGGCTACACCTTC. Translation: CASRSFTGYGYTF.

This chain's CDR3 is CASSILRTGGETNEKLFF. CDR3 bases: TGTGCCAGTAGTATACTTCGGACAGGGGGAGAGACTAATGAAAAACTGTTTTTT. J is TRBJ1-4 and V is TRBV19, with 10 bases matching TRBD1. Trimming removed 2 bases from V and 2 bases from J; junction bases left unmatched: 8. CDR3 length: 18 amino acids. Germline CDR1 and CDR2: LNHDA and SQIVND (reference sequence).

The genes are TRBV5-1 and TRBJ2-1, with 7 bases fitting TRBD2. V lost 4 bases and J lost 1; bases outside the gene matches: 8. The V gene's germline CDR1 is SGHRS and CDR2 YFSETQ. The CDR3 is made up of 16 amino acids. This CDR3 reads CASSPGGGGSYNEQFF. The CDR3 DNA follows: TGCGCCAGCAGCCCGGGAGGAGGAGGGTCCTACAATGAGCAGTTCTTC. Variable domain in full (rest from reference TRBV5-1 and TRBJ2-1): KAGVTQTPRYLIKTRGQQVTLSCSPISGHRSVSWYQQTPGQGLQFLFEYFSETQRNKGNFPGRFSGRQFSNSRSEMNVSTLELGDSALYLCASSPGGGGSYNEQFFGPGTRLTVL.

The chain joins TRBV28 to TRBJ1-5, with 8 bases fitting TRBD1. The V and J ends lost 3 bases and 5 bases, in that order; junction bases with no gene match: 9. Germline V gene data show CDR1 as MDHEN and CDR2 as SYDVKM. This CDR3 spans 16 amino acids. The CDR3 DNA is TGTGCCAGCAGTTTGGGTTTACAGGGGGGGGATCAGCCCCAGCATTTT. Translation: CASSLGLQGGDQPQHF.

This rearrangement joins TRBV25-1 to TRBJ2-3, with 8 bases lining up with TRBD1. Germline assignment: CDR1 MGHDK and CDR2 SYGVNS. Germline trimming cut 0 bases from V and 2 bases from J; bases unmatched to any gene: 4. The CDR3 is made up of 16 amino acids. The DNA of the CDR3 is TGTGCCAGCAGTGAATATGGGCAGGGGGCCACAGATACGCAGTATTTT. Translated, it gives CASSEYGQGATDTQYF.

The CDR3 nucleotides are TGTGCCAGCTCACCAGCTCTAGCGGGAGGCTCCCCAGAGACCCAGTACTTC. It encodes CASSPALAGGSPETQYF. The chain has TRBV18 and TRBJ2-5, with 11 nucleotides matching TRBD2. The CDR3 has 17 amino acids. V trimming: 2 bases; J trimming: 4 bases; junction bases outside the gene matches: 9. Per the germline V gene, CDR1 is KGHSH and CDR2 is LQKENI.

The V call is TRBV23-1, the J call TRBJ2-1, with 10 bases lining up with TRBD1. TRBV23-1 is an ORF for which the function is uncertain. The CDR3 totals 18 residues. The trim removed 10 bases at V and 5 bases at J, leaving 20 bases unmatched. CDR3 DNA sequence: TGCGCCACCCAGTCAGACGACAGGGGGCCCTCTTGGGACAATGAGCAGTTCTTC. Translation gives CATQSDDRGPSWDNEQFF.

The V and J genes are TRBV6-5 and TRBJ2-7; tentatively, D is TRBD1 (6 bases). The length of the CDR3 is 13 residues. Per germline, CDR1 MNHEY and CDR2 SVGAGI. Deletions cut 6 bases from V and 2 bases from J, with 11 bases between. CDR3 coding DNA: TGTGCCAGCAGCCCCACAGGGACCTACGAGCAGTACTTC. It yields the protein CASSPTGTYEQYF.

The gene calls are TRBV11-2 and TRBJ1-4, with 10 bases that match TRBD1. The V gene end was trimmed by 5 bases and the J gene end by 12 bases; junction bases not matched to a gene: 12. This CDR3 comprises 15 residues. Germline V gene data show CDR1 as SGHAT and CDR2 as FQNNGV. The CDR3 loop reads CASSRSGTGDGELFF. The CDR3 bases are TGTGCCAGCAGCAGATCCGGGACAGGGGACGGGGAACTGTTTTTT.

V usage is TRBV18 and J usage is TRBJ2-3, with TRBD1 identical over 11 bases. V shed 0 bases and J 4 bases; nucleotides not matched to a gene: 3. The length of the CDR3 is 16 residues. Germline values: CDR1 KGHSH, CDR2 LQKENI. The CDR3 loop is CASSPPGQGVADTQYF. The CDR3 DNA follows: TGTGCCAGCTCACCACCGGGACAGGGGGTAGCAGATACGCAGTATTTT. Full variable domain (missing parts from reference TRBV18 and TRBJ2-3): NAGVMQNPRHLVRRRGQEARLRCSPMKGHSHVYWYRQLPEEGLKFMVYLQKENIIDESGMPKERFSAEFPKEGPSILRIQQVVRGDSAAYFCASSPPGQGVADTQYFGPGTRLTVL.

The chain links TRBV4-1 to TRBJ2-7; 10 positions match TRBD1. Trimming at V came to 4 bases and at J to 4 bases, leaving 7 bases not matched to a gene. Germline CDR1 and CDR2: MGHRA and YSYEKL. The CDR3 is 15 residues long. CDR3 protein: CASSRAPGQGYEQYF. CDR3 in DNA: TGCGCCAGCAGCCGAGCTCCGGGACAGGGGTACGAGCAGTACTTC.

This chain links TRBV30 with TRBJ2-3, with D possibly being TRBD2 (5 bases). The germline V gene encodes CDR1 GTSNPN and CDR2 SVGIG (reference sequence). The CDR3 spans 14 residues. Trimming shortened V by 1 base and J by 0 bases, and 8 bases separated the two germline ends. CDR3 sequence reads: CAWSASGSTDTQYF. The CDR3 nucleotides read TGTGCCTGGAGTGCATCGGGGAGCACAGATACGCAGTATTTT.

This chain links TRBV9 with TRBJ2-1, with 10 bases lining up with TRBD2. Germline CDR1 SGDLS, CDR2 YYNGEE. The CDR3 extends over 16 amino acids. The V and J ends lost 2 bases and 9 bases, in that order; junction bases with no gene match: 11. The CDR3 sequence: CASSVSGGPGTSEQFF. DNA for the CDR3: TGTGCCAGCAGCGTTAGCGGGGGGCCCGGTACGTCTGAGCAGTTCTTC.

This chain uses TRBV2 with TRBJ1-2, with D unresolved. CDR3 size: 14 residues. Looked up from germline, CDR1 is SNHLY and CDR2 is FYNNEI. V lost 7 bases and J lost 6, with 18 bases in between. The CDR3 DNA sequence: TGTGCCAGCACTAGAACGTGGTTTTCGGATGGCTACACCTTC. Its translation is CASTRTWFSDGYTF.

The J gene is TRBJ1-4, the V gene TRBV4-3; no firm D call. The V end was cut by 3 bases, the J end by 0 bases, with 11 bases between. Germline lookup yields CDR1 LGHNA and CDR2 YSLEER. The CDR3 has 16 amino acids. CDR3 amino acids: CASSQRGPATNEKLFF. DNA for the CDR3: TGCGCCAGCAGCCAGAGAGGGCCTGCAACTAATGAAAAACTGTTTTTT.

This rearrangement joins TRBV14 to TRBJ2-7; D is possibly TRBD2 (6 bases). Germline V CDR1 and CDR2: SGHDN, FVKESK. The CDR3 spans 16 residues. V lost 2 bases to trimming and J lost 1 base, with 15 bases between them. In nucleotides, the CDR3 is TGTGCCAGCAGCCAAAGTCTGGGACTGGGGTCCTACGAGCAGTACTTC. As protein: CASSQSLGLGSYEQYF.

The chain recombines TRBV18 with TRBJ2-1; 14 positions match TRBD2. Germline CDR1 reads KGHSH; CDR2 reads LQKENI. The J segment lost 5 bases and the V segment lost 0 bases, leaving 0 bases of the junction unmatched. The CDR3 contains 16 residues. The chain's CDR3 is CASSPPGLAGDNEQFF. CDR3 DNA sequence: TGTGCCAGCTCACCACCGGGACTAGCGGGGGACAATGAGCAGTTCTTC.

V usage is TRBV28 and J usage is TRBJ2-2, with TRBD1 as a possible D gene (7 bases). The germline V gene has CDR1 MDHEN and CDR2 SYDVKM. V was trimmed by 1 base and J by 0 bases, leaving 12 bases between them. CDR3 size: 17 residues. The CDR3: CASSLYRGGSNTGELFF. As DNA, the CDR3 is TGTGCCAGCAGTTTATACAGGGGAGGTTCGAACACCGGGGAGCTGTTTTTT.

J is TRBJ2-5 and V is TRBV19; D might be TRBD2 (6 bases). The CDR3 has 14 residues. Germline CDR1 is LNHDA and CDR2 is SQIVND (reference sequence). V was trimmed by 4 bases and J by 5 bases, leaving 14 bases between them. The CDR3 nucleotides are TGTGCCAGTAGTACCGACGGGGGTTGGGAGACCCAGTACTTC. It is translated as CASSTDGGWETQYF. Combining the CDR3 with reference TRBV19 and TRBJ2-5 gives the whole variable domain DGGITQSPKYLFRKEGQNVTLSCEQNLNHDAMYWYRQDPGQGLRLIYYSQIVNDFQKGDIAEGYSVSREKKESFPLTVTSAQKNPTAFYLCASSTDGGWETQYFGPGTRLLVL.

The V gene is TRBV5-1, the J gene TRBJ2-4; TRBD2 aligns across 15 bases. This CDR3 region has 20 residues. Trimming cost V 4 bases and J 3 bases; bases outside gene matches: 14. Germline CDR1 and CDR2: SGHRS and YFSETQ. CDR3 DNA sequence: TGCGCCAGCAGCCCAAAGGGACTAGCGGGGGGCAACGTGTTCAAAAACATTCAGTACTTC. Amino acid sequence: CASSPKGLAGGNVFKNIQYF.

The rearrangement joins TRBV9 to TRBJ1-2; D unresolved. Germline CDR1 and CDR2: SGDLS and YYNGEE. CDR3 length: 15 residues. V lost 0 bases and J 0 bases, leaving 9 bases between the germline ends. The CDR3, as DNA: TGTGCCAGCAGCGTAGATGGCAGAACTAACTATGGCTACACCTTC. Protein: CASSVDGRTNYGYTF.

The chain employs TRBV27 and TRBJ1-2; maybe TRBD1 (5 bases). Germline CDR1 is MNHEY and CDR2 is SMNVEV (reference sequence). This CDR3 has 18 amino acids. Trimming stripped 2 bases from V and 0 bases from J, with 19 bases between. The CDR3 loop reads CASSLTRRVGLSNYGYTF. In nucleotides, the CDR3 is TGTGCCAGCAGTTTAACCCGCCGCGTGGGGCTATCTAACTATGGCTACACCTTC.

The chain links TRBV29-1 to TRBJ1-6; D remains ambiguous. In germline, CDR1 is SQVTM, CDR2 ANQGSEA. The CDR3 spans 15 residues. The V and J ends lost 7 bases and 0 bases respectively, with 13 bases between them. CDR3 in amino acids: CSARTGSSYNSPLHF. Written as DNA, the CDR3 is TGCAGCGCTCGGACGGGAAGCTCCTATAATTCACCCCTCCACTTT.

The DNA of the CDR3 is TGTGCCAGCAGCTTAAACAGGGATCAGCCCCAGCATTTT. This sequence encodes CASSLNRDQPQHF. The chain uses TRBV7-2 and TRBJ1-5, with D tentatively TRBD1 (6 bases). CDR1 is SGHTA and CDR2 is FQGNSA in the germline V gene. This CDR3 is 13 amino acids long. Trimming left V 2 bases short and J 5 bases short, with 7 bases between.